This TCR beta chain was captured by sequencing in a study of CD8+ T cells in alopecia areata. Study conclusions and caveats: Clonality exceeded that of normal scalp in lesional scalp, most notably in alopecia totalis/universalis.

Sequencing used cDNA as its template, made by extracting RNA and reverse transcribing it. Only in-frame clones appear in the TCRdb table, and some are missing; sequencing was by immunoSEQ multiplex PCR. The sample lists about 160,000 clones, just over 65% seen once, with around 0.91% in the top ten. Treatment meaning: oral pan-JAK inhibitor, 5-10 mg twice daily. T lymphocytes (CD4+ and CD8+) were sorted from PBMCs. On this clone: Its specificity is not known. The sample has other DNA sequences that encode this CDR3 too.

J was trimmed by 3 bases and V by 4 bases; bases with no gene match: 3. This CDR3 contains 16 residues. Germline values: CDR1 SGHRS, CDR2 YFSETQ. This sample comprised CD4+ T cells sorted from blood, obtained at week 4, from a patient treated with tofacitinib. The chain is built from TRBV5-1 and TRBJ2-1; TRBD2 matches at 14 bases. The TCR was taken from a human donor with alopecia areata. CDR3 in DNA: TGCGCCAGCAGCCTTGGACTAGCGGGGGGCTACAATGAGCAGTTCTTC. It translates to CASSLGLAGGYNEQFF. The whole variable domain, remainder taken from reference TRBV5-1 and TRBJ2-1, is KAGVTQTPRYLIKTRGQQVTLSCSPISGHRSVSWYQQTPGQGLQFLFEYFSETQRNKGNFPGRFSGRQFSNSRSEMNVSTLELGDSALYLCASSLGLAGGYNEQFFGPGTRLTVL.